This T cell receptor (beta chain) was retrieved from a study of beta chain features in type 1 diabetes (dated 2018 in TCRdb). Some background on the complete study: Patients and healthy donors did not differ in mean age, gender distribution, total cell number or subset yield. The study compared TCRB repertoires of sorted circulating CD4+ T cell subsets between recently diagnosed type 1 diabetes patients and matched healthy donors. A total of under 140,000,000 sorted cells were examined across all samples, and the number of cells per subset was strongly correlated with RNA yield. Regulatory and stem cell-like memory subsets were isolated from only 8 patients and roughly eight healthy donors, whereas naive and central memory subsets came from all 28 donors.

The entire isolated RNA was reverse transcribed using the High Capacity cDNA Reverse Transcription Kit, and thus expressed TCRB transcripts were sequenced. Deep immunoSEQ sequencing was applied to naive, central memory and regulatory T cell samples, giving an average of about 3.7 million total reads per sample. Sorted cells were lysed in RLT buffer and RNA was extracted with DNase-treated RNeasy Micro or Mini kits, depending on cell number. Each cell subset was processed on its own to prevent cross-contamination, while patient and healthy donor samples were processed together. TCRB sequences were amplified from cDNA with the immunoSEQ multiplex PCR, producing 87-bp fragments spanning the CDR3 region. Sequencing of the amplicons was performed on the Illumina HiSeq platform. The authors processed their data as follows. Synthetic template baselines were used to correct PCR bias computationally, reads within Hamming distance 2 were collapsed, and singletons that could not be merged were discarded. Reads were aligned to IMGT to assign V, D and J genes, CDR3 length, and insertions or deletions at six rearrangement sites. Clonotype counts were normalized to sorted cell number within each subset before computing true diversity and Gini coefficients with the tcR R package. The overlap coefficient, calculated on TCRB nucleotide sequences, was used to measure repertoire sharing. As a proxy for the pre-selection repertoire, out-of-frame TCRB sequences from naive cells were analyzed. TCRdb took this table from immuneACCESS and kept in-frame rearrangements with V and J called. Such tables lack part of the clones; where checked against another copy, unresolved V genes explain under half of the gap, and the rest is unexplained. V and J calls plus clone size are reproduced from that table; the DNA served to infer D and trimming. This sample is represented by about 360,000 clones; around 12% of them were singletons. The top ten clones comprise 0.0085% to 0.012% of the sample.

Each donor gave one peripheral blood draw, averaging about 120 mL, which was collected into heparinised tubes. A BD FACSAria II and a panel including CD45RO, CCR7, CD25, CD127, CD95 and CD27 were used to sort naive, central memory, regulatory and stem cell-like memory CD4+ T cells. Purity was above 98% for every sorted population. PBMCs were isolated immediately by Lymphoprep density gradient centrifugation and stained directly without culture. To minimize batch effects, samples were stained and sorted in pairs, one healthy donor with one patient per experiment. The paper as a whole reports these results and caveats: Sequencing cDNA rather than genomic DNA could over-represent highly expressing activated cells, although activation and CD3 levels did not differ between groups. Because the HLA sub-analyses included only small numbers of individuals, any influence of HLA type on TCRB rearrangement was left unresolved. In all four CD4+ subsets, TCRB CDR3 length was moderately but significantly shorter in type 1 diabetes patients. Naive, central memory and regulatory TCRB repertoires appeared more similar among patients than among healthy donors. Shorter templates might be favored by PCR, yet because patient and control samples were amplified and corrected together, any such skew would affect both groups equally. Patients with type 1 diabetes made fewer insertions and deleted more nucleotides at VDJ recombination sites, implying thymic rearrangement abnormalities.

For CDR1 and CDR2, the germline V gene lists SGHTA and FQGTGA. The CDR3, cysteine through phenylalanine, is 16 amino acids long. Just the 48-base CDR3 DNA is kept, in frame starting at base 1. Trimming leaves V shorter by 2 bases and J shorter by 7 bases, with the junction holding 4 bases beyond the gene matches. Concerning this clone itself: It lacks a known antigen. Base qualities are missing; no much larger clone stands one base away.

Material for sequencing was naive CD4+ T cells from blood. Per the publication, the cell subset or site label means: true naive CD4+ T cells. This TCR derives from a woman between 18 and 30 years old with type 1 diabetes. The V and J segments used are TRBV7-3 and TRBJ2-1, and 14 junction bases match TRBD2. The DNA is as follows: TGTGCCAGCAGCTTAGTGGGGACTAGCGGGAGAAATGAGCAGTTCTTC. Protein translation: CASSLVGTSGRNEQFF. Outside the CDR3, residues come from the reference TRBV7-3 and TRBJ2-1 proteins, so the full variable domain is: GAGVSQTPSNKVTEKGKYVELRCDPISGHTALYWYRQSLGQGPEFLIYFQGTGAADDSGLPNDRFFAVRPEGSVSTLKIQRTERGDSAVYLCASSLVGTSGRNEQFFGPGTRLTVL.